This T cell receptor (beta chain) derives from a study of cytotoxic CD8 clonotypes in ibrutinib-treated CLL (dated by TCRdb to about 2021). With regard to the full study: The cohort included some 14 treatment-naive and roughly 10 relapsed/refractory patients; roughly 17 were IGHV unmutated. Cryopreserved peripheral blood mononuclear cells were obtained prior to treatment, at the time of response, and at either disease progression or sustained remission. Responses were partial in around 24 patients and complete in 2; after median around 66 months follow-up, roughly 14 stayed in remission and 12 progressed. Samples averaged around 280,000 productive templates and tens of thousands of productive rearrangements. Longitudinal samples were available for 26 of the 86 trial participants. Every remission and progressive disease sample was obtained while ibrutinib was still being received by the patients. Response samples were obtained after a median of roughly eleven months of treatment, with a range of roughly 6 to 40 months. General study outcomes and caveats: Clonality increased at ibrutinib response, stayed stable in sustained remission, and fell back toward baseline at progression. At baseline, clonality was higher than in age-matched healthy donors and showed a strong correlation with circulating CD8+ T-cell counts. Public clonotypes were rare and either shrank or stayed stable during treatment, and the rise in clonality at ibrutinib response reflected expansion of private clonotypes. Lymph node repertoires were not examined, and the timing of sampling was not matched between patients in sustained remission and those whose disease progressed.

Concerning this clone: It lacks a known antigen. Base qualities are missing; no much larger clone stands one base away.

Counted from cysteine to phenylalanine, this CDR3 has 12 amino acids. The sequence is cut down to CDR3 DNA, 36 bases in frame from base 1. CDR1 and CDR2, looked up from the germline V gene, are MNHEY and SVGAGI. Trimming takes 11 bases from V and 6 bases from J, and the germline ends sit 14 bases apart. The time point label here, explained by the study, means: approximately 25 months on ibrutinib. For TCR beta library preparation, roughly 2.1 micrograms of genomic DNA were isolated from cryopreserved PBMCs. Longitudinal blood samples from CLL patients on ibrutinib monotherapy were analyzed using high-throughput TCR beta sequencing. Patients were enrolled in a phase 2 open-label single-center ibrutinib monotherapy trial. A MiSeq instrument was used for deep resolution sequencing, which targeted depths ranging from 1 in 1 million up to 1 in 200,000 T cells, with coverage averaging 10x for each clonotype. The immunoSEQ hsTCRB Kit was used to generate the TCR beta libraries. Concerning the study's data processing: ImmunoSEQ Data Assistant and ImmunoSEQ Analyzer were used for data analysis, and V, D and J genes were assigned according to IMGT definitions. Clonality, which ranges from 0 to 1, was calculated as one minus the normalized Shannon entropy of productive rearrangement frequencies. Only overrepresented clonotypes making up at least 0.05% of the repertoire of each patient were included in the public clonotype analysis. Repertoires from approximately 12 age-matched healthy donors in immuneACCESS were used as clonality controls. Sourced from immuneACCESS, this table was stored by TCRdb with only in-frame sequences that have V and J called. A share of the clones is absent; for the studies checked, an unresolved V gene accounts for under half, and the remainder has no known explanation. V and J calls and clone size come straight from that table; D and trimming were deduced from the DNA. The sample records more than 110,000 clones, about 76% of which are singletons. Jointly, the top ten make up around 4.9% of the sample.

Source: PBMCs, taken after 24 months of ibrutinib treatment. The receptor was derived from a human donor with chronic lymphocytic leukemia. The chain was built from TRBV6-5 and TRBJ2-4, with a tentative D gene TRBD2 over 7 matching bases. The CDR3 amino acid sequence is: CASRGGGNIQYF. At the DNA level, the sequence is TGTGCCTCAAGAGGGGGGGGAAACATTCAGTACTTC.